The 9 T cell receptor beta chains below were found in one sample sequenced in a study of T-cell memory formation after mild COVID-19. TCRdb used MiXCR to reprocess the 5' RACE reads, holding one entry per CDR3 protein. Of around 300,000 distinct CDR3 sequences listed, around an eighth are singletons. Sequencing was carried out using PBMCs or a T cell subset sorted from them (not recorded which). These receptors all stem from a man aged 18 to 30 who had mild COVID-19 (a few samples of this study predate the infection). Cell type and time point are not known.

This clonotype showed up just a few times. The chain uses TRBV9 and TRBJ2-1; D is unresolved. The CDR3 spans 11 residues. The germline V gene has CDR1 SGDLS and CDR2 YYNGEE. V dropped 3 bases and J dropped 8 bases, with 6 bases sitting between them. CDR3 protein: CASSAAHEQFF. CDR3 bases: TGTGCCAGCAGCGCGGCACATGAGCAGTTCTTC.

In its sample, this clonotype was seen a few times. Written as DNA, the CDR3 is TGTGCCAGCAGTACACGGGGGGGCCGTGGAGATACGCAGTATTTT. Its translation: CASSTRGGRGDTQYF. The V and J genes are TRBV28 and TRBJ2-3, with 8 positions matching TRBD2. V dropped 5 bases and J dropped 5; count of bases not matched to a gene: 9. The CDR3 has 15 residues. The V gene's germline CDR1 is MDHEN and CDR2 SYDVKM.

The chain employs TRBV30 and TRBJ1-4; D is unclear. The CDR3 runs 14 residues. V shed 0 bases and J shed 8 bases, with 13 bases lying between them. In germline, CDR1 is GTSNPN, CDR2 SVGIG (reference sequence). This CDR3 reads CAWSVRSPREKLFF. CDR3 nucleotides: TGTGCCTGGAGTGTACGAAGTCCACGAGAAAAACTGTTTTTT.

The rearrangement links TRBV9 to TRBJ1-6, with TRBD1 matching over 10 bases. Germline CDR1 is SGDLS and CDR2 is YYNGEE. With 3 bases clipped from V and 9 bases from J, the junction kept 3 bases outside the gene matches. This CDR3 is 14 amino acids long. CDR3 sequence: CASSGTGGGSPLHF. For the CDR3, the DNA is TGTGCCAGCAGCGGGACAGGGGGAGGTTCACCCCTCCACTTT.

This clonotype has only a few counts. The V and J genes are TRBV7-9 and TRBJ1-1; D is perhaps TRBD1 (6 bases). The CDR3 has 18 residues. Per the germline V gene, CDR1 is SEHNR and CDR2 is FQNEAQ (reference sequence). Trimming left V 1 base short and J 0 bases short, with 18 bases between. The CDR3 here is CASSLGGAGQHMNTEAFF. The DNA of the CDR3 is TGTGCCAGCAGCTTAGGGGGGGCAGGACAGCACATGAACACTGAAGCTTTCTTT.

The CDR3 loop is CASSPFTRGNTEAFF. The CDR3 DNA follows: TGTGCCAGCAGCCCTTTCACTAGGGGGAACACTGAAGCTTTCTTT. The V and J genes are TRBV7-9 and TRBJ1-1, with D possibly being TRBD1 (5 bases). CDR1 is SEHNR and CDR2 is FQNEAQ in the germline V gene (reference sequence). The CDR3 is 15 amino acids. V was trimmed by 5 bases and J by 1 base, leaving 14 bases between them.

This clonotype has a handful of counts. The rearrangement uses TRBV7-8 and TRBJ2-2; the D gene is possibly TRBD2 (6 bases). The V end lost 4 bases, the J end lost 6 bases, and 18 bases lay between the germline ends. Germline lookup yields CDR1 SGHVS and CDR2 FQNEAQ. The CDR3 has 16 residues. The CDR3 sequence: CASSSALGGVPGELFF. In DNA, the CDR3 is TGTGCCAGCAGCTCCGCTTTAGGAGGGGTACCCGGGGAGCTGTTTTTT.

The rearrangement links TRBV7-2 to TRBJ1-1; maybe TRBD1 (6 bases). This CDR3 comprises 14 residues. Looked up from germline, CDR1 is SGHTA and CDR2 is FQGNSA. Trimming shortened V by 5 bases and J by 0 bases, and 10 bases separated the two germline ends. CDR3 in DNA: TGTGCCAGCAGCCCACAGGGCATGAACACTGAAGCTTTCTTT. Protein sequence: CASSPQGMNTEAFF.

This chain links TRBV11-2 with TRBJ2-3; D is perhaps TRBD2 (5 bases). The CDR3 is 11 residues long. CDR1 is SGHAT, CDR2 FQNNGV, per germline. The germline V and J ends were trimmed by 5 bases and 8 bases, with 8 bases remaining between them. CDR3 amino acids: CASSPAGTQYF. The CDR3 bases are TGTGCCAGCAGCCCTGCGGGTACGCAGTATTTT.